A selection of T cell receptor beta chains follows, all from one sample in a study of blood T cell repertoires in COVID-19. Produced via immunoSEQ multiplex PCR; TCRdb's table is partial and in-frame only. The data hold a few hundred thousand clones, with 80% to 85% observed a single time. Sequenced sample: PBMCs or T cells enriched from blood (not recorded which). Receptor source: a woman aged 45-60 years who had recovered from COVID-19. Each CDR3 is given with its conserved first and last residue. D genes are given only for firm matches. Size is stated for part of the rows, as once, few or many counts, or as a class when the clone is expanded.

size,D,V,J,DNA,CDR3
-,-,TRBV5-8,TRBJ2-6,TGTGCCAGCAGCTTGGGAGCAGGGCTGGTATCTGGGGCCAACGTCCTGACTTTC,CASSLGAGLVSGANVLTF
-,-,TRBV6-5,TRBJ2-3,TGTGCCAGCGGGGGGGGGCGGGGAGATACGCAGTATTTT,CASGGGRGDTQYF
few,-,TRBV5-6,TRBJ2-2,TGTGCCAGCAGCTTGGCCGGTGGGGGGACCACCGGGGAGCTGTTTTTT,CASSLAGGGTTGELFF
-,TRBD1,TRBV3-1/TRBV3-2,TRBJ1-1,TGTGCCAGCAGCCCCCAAAGGGGGCAAAAGACTTTCTTT,CASSPQRGQKTFF
-,-,TRBV12-5,TRBJ1-5,TGTGCTAGTGGCTTAGTCCAGGGGAAGACGAGCAATCAGCCCCAGCATTTT,CASGLVQGKTSNQPQHF
-,-,TRBV18,TRBJ1-3,TGTGCCAGCTCACCAGGCACGGGAACGGCGAACACCATATATTTT,CASSPGTGTANTIYF
-,-,TRBV11-1,TRBJ2-3,TGTGCCAGCAGCTCCCTCAGGGGCGGGAGCACAGATACGCAGTATTTT,CASSSLRGGSTDTQYF
-,-,TRBV27,TRBJ1-4,TGTGCCAGCAGTAGGGCCGGGGGAGGGACCTATGAAAAACTGTTTTTT,CASSRAGGGTYEKLFF
-,-,TRBV6-1,TRBJ1-3,TGTGCCAGCAGTGAATCGTCCGGAAACACCATATATTTT,CASSESSGNTIYF
-,-,TRBV27,TRBJ1-2,TGTGCCAGCAGCATGCAGGGGTATGGCTACACCTTC,CASSMQGYGYTF
few,-,TRBV4-3,TRBJ1-1,TGCGCCAGCAGCCCCGGGACTGAGACGTACCAGTTT,CASSPGTETYQF
-,-,TRBV3-1/TRBV3-2,TRBJ2-5,TGTGCCAGCAGCCAAGAGGTCGGCGGGTTGTCTGAGACCCAGTACTTC,CASSQEVGGLSETQYF
few,-,TRBV5-8,TRBJ1-5,TGTGCCAGCAGCTTGGATTGGGGGGGCGTAGGCAATCAGCCCCAGCATTTT,CASSLDWGGVGNQPQHF